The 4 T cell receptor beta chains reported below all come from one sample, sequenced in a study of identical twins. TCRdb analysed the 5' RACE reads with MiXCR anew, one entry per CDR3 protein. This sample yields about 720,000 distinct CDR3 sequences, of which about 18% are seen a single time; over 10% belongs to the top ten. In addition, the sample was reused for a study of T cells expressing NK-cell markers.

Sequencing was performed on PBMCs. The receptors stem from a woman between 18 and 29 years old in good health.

For the CDR3, the DNA is TGTGCCAGCAGTGGAGCGGGAGGCTACAATGAGCAGTTCTTC. This encodes CASSGAGGYNEQFF. The chain couples TRBV25-1 to TRBJ2-1, with 9 nucleotides matching TRBD2. Germline V lookup: CDR1 MGHDK, CDR2 SYGVNS. The J segment lost 3 bases and the V segment lost 4 bases, leaving 1 base of the junction unmatched. The CDR3 length is 14 residues. The full variable domain, its missing parts supplied by reference TRBV25-1 and TRBJ2-1, is EADIYQTPRYLVIGTGKKITLECSQTMGHDKMYWYQQDPGMELHLIHYSYGVNSTEKGDLSSESTVSRIRTEHFPLTLESARPSHTSQYLCASSGAGGYNEQFFGPGTRLTVL.

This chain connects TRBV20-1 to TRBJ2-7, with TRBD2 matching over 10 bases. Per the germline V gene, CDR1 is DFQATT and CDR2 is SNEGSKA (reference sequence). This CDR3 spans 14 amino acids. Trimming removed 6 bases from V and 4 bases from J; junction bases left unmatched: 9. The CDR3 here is CSARSPSGSYEQYF. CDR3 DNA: TGCAGTGCCAGGAGCCCTAGCGGGAGTTACGAGCAGTACTTC.

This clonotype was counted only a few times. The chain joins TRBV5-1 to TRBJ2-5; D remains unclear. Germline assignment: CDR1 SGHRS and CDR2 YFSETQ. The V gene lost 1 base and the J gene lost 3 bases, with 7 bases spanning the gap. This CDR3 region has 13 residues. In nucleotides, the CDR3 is TGCGCCAGCAGCTTGTTTACAGAAGAGACCCAGTACTTC. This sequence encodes CASSLFTEETQYF.

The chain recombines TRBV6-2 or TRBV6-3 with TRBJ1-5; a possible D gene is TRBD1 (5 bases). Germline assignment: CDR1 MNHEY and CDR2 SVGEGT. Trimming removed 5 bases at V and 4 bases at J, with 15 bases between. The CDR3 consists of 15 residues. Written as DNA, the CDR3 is TGTGCCAGCAGTCCGCGAGGGCAGGGTAATCAGCCCCAGCATTTT. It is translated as CASSPRGQGNQPQHF.